The rows below give T cell receptor beta chains drawn from one sample of a study of control samples from healthy donors and cancer patients. Profiled with immunoSEQ multiplex PCR; TCRdb holds only in-frame clones, not every one. Of 99,000 or so clones listed, roughly four fifths were seen once; the top ten hold 1.5% to 2.5%. The sequenced sample was blood. The receptors stem from a man in his sixties in good health. Both conserved end residues are part of each CDR3. The order of the fields is J gene, D gene, clone size, V gene, CDR3 DNA, CDR3 protein. D genes are given only for firm matches. Clone size is not always given. Where it is, it says once, few, many or a class for expanded clones.

J gene: TRBJ2-7
D gene: .
clone size: few
V gene: TRBV28
CDR3 DNA: TGTGCCAGCAGTTTACAGGCGGGGTCCTACGAGCAGTACTTC
CDR3 protein: CASSLQAGSYEQYF

J gene: TRBJ2-7
D gene: .
clone size: .
V gene: TRBV30
CDR3 DNA: TGTGCCTGGAGTGCGGGCCTTGGGGTCGAGCAGTACTTC
CDR3 protein: CAWSAGLGVEQYF

J gene: TRBJ1-2
D gene: .
clone size: few
V gene: TRBV7-8
CDR3 DNA: TGTGCCAGCAGCTCGGACGGACAGAACTATGGCTACACCTTC
CDR3 protein: CASSSDGQNYGYTF

J gene: TRBJ1-1
D gene: TRBD1
clone size: .
V gene: TRBV5-6
CDR3 DNA: TGTGCCAGCAGCTTGGACCAGGGGGCAGAATCTGAAGCTTTCTTT
CDR3 protein: CASSLDQGAESEAFF

J gene: TRBJ2-7
D gene: TRBD1
clone size: .
V gene: TRBV4-2
CDR3 DNA: TGTGCCAGCAGCCAAGCCGGGACAGGGAATCACGAGCAGTACTTC
CDR3 protein: CASSQAGTGNHEQYF

J gene: TRBJ1-2
D gene: .
clone size: once
V gene: TRBV4-1
CDR3 DNA: TGCGCCAGCAGCCAAGTTAGGGGACACTCTAACTATGGCTACACCTTC
CDR3 protein: CASSQVRGHSNYGYTF

J gene: TRBJ2-1
D gene: .
clone size: .
V gene: TRBV5-1
CDR3 DNA: TGCGCCAGCAGCTCGGAGGCAGCGGACTACAATGAGCAGTTCTTC
CDR3 protein: CASSSEAADYNEQFF

J gene: TRBJ2-7
D gene: .
clone size: .
V gene: TRBV29-1
CDR3 DNA: TGCAGCGTAGAGGGGGTCGACGAGCAGTACTTC
CDR3 protein: CSVEGVDEQYF

J gene: TRBJ1-4
D gene: .
clone size: .
V gene: TRBV6-6
CDR3 DNA: TGTGCCAGCAGTTACCGGGTGAATGAAAAACTGTTTTTT
CDR3 protein: CASSYRVNEKLFF

J gene: TRBJ1-4
D gene: .
clone size: .
V gene: TRBV5-6
CDR3 DNA: TGTGCCAGCAGCACCGGGACAAGCGAAAAACTGTTTTTT
CDR3 protein: CASSTGTSEKLFF

J gene: TRBJ1-4
D gene: TRBD1
clone size: .
V gene: TRBV3-1/TRBV3-2
CDR3 DNA: TGTGCCAGCAGCCTCGGCGGACAGGGCAGTGAAAAACTGTTTTTT
CDR3 protein: CASSLGGQGSEKLFF

J gene: TRBJ1-1
D gene: .
clone size: .
V gene: TRBV30
CDR3 DNA: TGTGCCTGGAGTATGAAAGGGAACACTGAAGCTTTCTTT
CDR3 protein: CAWSMKGNTEAFF

J gene: TRBJ1-6
D gene: .
clone size: .
V gene: TRBV15
CDR3 DNA: TGTGCCACCAGCAGAGATGTAGCGTGGACAGACAATTCACCCCTCCACTTT
CDR3 protein: CATSRDVAWTDNSPLHF

J gene: TRBJ2-1
D gene: TRBD2
clone size: .
V gene: TRBV28
CDR3 DNA: TGTGCCAGCAGTCCGGGACTAGCGGATTTGAGCTCCTACAATGAGCAGTTCTTC
CDR3 protein: CASSPGLADLSSYNEQFF

J gene: TRBJ2-6
D gene: .
clone size: .
V gene: TRBV6-5
CDR3 DNA: TGTGCCACCGAAGCGGATGGGGCTGGGGCCAACGTCCTGACTTTC
CDR3 protein: CATEADGAGANVLTF

J gene: TRBJ2-5
D gene: TRBD1
clone size: .
V gene: TRBV6-5
CDR3 DNA: TGTGCCAGCAGTCCCGGGACAGGCGGAGAGACCCAGTACTTC
CDR3 protein: CASSPGTGGETQYF

J gene: TRBJ2-1
D gene: .
clone size: .
V gene: TRBV30
CDR3 DNA: TGTGCCTGGGCCATACAGGGGGGGAATGAGCAGTTCTTC
CDR3 protein: CAWAIQGGNEQFF

J gene: TRBJ2-2
D gene: TRBD1
clone size: once
V gene: TRBV29-1
CDR3 DNA: TGCAGCGCAGGACAGGCCGGGGAGCTGTTTTTT
CDR3 protein: CSAGQAGELFF

J gene: TRBJ2-1
D gene: TRBD2
clone size: .
V gene: TRBV9
CDR3 DNA: TGTGCCAGCAGCGTAGATGGCGGGGGGGCGACGAATGAGCAGTTCTTC
CDR3 protein: CASSVDGGGATNEQFF

J gene: TRBJ2-2
D gene: .
clone size: .
V gene: TRBV19
CDR3 DNA: TGTGCCAGTAGTGTGGTCCCAACCACCGGGGAGCTGTTTTTT
CDR3 protein: CASSVVPTTGELFF

J gene: TRBJ2-5
D gene: .
clone size: .
V gene: TRBV3-1/TRBV3-2
CDR3 DNA: TGTGCCAGCAGTGATCAAGAGACCCAGTACTTC
CDR3 protein: CASSDQETQYF

J gene: TRBJ1-3
D gene: .
clone size: .
V gene: TRBV5-1
CDR3 DNA: TGCGCCAGCAGCTTGAGGCCGGTGGACACCATATATTTT
CDR3 protein: CASSLRPVDTIYF

J gene: TRBJ2-5
D gene: TRBD2
clone size: .
V gene: TRBV14
CDR3 DNA: TGTGCCAGCAGCCAAGATCCGCCGGGACTAGCGGGAAGTAGAGAGACCCAGTACTTC
CDR3 protein: CASSQDPPGLAGSRETQYF

J gene: TRBJ2-7
D gene: TRBD2
clone size: .
V gene: TRBV7-2
CDR3 DNA: TGTGCCAGCAGCTGGCGTCTAGCGGACCCGGCCGCCTACGAGCAGTACTTC
CDR3 protein: CASSWRLADPAAYEQYF

J gene: TRBJ2-6
D gene: .
clone size: .
V gene: TRBV28
CDR3 DNA: TGTGCCAGCAGTTCCTCCTCCCCCGGGGCCAACGTCCTGACTTTC
CDR3 protein: CASSSSSPGANVLTF

J gene: TRBJ2-4
D gene: .
clone size: once
V gene: TRBV10-3
CDR3 DNA: TGTGCCATCGCGGATCCCAAAAACATTCAGTACTTC
CDR3 protein: CAIADPKNIQYF

J gene: TRBJ2-1
D gene: .
clone size: .
V gene: TRBV30
CDR3 DNA: TGTGCCTGGACTAGCGACTACAATGAGCAGTTCTTC
CDR3 protein: CAWTSDYNEQFF

J gene: TRBJ2-3
D gene: TRBD2
clone size: .
V gene: TRBV9
CDR3 DNA: TGTGCCAGCAGCGCTAGCGGGGGGGCCGGGGATACGCAGTATTTT
CDR3 protein: CASSASGGAGDTQYF

J gene: TRBJ1-1
D gene: .
clone size: .
V gene: TRBV4-1
CDR3 DNA: TGCGCCAGCAGCCAGATGAACACTGAAGCTTTCTTT
CDR3 protein: CASSQMNTEAFF

J gene: TRBJ2-5
D gene: TRBD1
clone size: .
V gene: TRBV5-1
CDR3 DNA: TGCGCCAGCAGCGGGACAGGGGGGATGGAGACCCAGTACTTC
CDR3 protein: CASSGTGGMETQYF

J gene: TRBJ2-7
D gene: TRBD1
clone size: few
V gene: TRBV10-3
CDR3 DNA: TGTGCCATCAGGATCCTCGCCACAGGGGGCTCCGAGCAGTACTTC
CDR3 protein: CAIRILATGGSEQYF

J gene: TRBJ2-7
D gene: .
clone size: once
V gene: TRBV6-1
CDR3 DNA: TGTGCCAGCAGTGAAGCGAGCCCCACAGCCCTCTCGCCCGAGCAGTACTTC
CDR3 protein: CASSEASPTALSPEQYF

J gene: TRBJ2-1
D gene: .
clone size: .
V gene: TRBV11-2
CDR3 DNA: TGTGCCAGCAGTCCCCGCCAGAAGACTTACAATGAGCAGTTCTTC
CDR3 protein: CASSPRQKTYNEQFF

J gene: TRBJ1-4
D gene: TRBD1
clone size: .
V gene: TRBV28
CDR3 DNA: TGTGCCAGCAGTTTGGGAGGGGGCGGGGATGAAAAACTGTTTTTT
CDR3 protein: CASSLGGGGDEKLFF

J gene: TRBJ2-6
D gene: .
clone size: once
V gene: TRBV6-2/TRBV6-3
CDR3 DNA: TGTGCCAGCAGCCCTACAGCCGCCTCTGGGGCCAACGTCCTGACTTTC
CDR3 protein: CASSPTAASGANVLTF

J gene: TRBJ2-1
D gene: .
clone size: .
V gene: TRBV10-2
CDR3 DNA: TGCGCCAGCAGAGATGACAGCTACTCCTACAATGAGCAGTTCTTC
CDR3 protein: CASRDDSYSYNEQFF

J gene: TRBJ2-4
D gene: TRBD2
clone size: medium-sized
V gene: TRBV5-6
CDR3 DNA: TGTGCCAGCAGCTTGTACGGACTAGCGGGGGGAAACATTCAGTACTTC
CDR3 protein: CASSLYGLAGGNIQYF

J gene: TRBJ2-7
D gene: .
clone size: few
V gene: TRBV5-1
CDR3 DNA: TGCGCCAGCACCGCGGGGACCTCCTACGAGCAGTACTTC
CDR3 protein: CASTAGTSYEQYF

J gene: TRBJ2-5
D gene: .
clone size: .
V gene: TRBV5-6
CDR3 DNA: TGTGCCAGCAGCCCCGGCAAGGAGACCCAGTACTTC
CDR3 protein: CASSPGKETQYF

J gene: TRBJ2-5
D gene: TRBD1
clone size: .
V gene: TRBV19
CDR3 DNA: TGTGCCAGTAGTGTGACGACCGGGACAGCGTTTGCAGAGACCCAGTACTTC
CDR3 protein: CASSVTTGTAFAETQYF

J gene: TRBJ2-1
D gene: .
clone size: .
V gene: TRBV6-4
CDR3 DNA: TGTGCCAGCAGTGACTCGATTAGCGGTGACTACAATGAGCAGTTCTTC
CDR3 protein: CASSDSISGDYNEQFF

J gene: TRBJ1-1
D gene: TRBD1
clone size: .
V gene: TRBV30
CDR3 DNA: TGTGCCTGGAGTCACTTCAACAGGGGGAACACTGAAGCTTTCTTT
CDR3 protein: CAWSHFNRGNTEAFF

J gene: TRBJ1-5
D gene: .
clone size: once
V gene: TRBV30
CDR3 DNA: TGTGCCTGGAGTGCAGAACAATACCAGCCCCAGCATTTT
CDR3 protein: CAWSAEQYQPQHF

J gene: TRBJ1-2
D gene: .
clone size: once
V gene: TRBV15
CDR3 DNA: TGTGCCACCAGCAGAGGTACAGGGAACTATGGCTACACCTTC
CDR3 protein: CATSRGTGNYGYTF

J gene: TRBJ1-6
D gene: .
clone size: .
V gene: TRBV2
CDR3 DNA: TGTGCCAGCAGGATGGGACCCGGTAATTCACCCCTCCACTTT
CDR3 protein: CASRMGPGNSPLHF

J gene: TRBJ1-6
D gene: .
clone size: .
V gene: TRBV30
CDR3 DNA: TGTGCCTGGAGCGGCCAGTTAGAAAATTCACCCCTCCACTTT
CDR3 protein: CAWSGQLENSPLHF

J gene: TRBJ1-6
D gene: TRBD1
clone size: .
V gene: TRBV28
CDR3 DNA: TGTGCCAGCGGCAGCGCAGGGGGCACCTATAATTCACCCCTCCACTTT
CDR3 protein: CASGSAGGTYNSPLHF

J gene: TRBJ2-2
D gene: TRBD2
clone size: .
V gene: TRBV11-2
CDR3 DNA: TGTGCCAGCAGCCGACTTAGCGGGAAGGAGGACGGGGAGCTGTTTTTT
CDR3 protein: CASSRLSGKEDGELFF

J gene: TRBJ2-2
D gene: .
clone size: once
V gene: TRBV6-6
CDR3 DNA: TGTGCCAGCAGTTACCTCCCTCTTAGAACCACCGGGGAGCTGTTTTTT
CDR3 protein: CASSYLPLRTTGELFF

J gene: TRBJ1-2
D gene: .
clone size: once
V gene: TRBV6-5
CDR3 DNA: TGTGCCAGCAGTTACGAAGGAGGCGCTAACTATGGCTACACCTTC
CDR3 protein: CASSYEGGANYGYTF

J gene: TRBJ2-7
D gene: TRBD2
clone size: .
V gene: TRBV9
CDR3 DNA: TGTGCCAGCAGCCGCGGGACTAGCGGGAGAGAACGGCAGTACTTC
CDR3 protein: CASSRGTSGRERQYF

J gene: TRBJ2-7
D gene: .
clone size: .
V gene: TRBV6-5
CDR3 DNA: TGTGCCAGCAGTTACTCCTCGGCCGGCGGGGAGCAGTACTTC
CDR3 protein: CASSYSSAGGEQYF